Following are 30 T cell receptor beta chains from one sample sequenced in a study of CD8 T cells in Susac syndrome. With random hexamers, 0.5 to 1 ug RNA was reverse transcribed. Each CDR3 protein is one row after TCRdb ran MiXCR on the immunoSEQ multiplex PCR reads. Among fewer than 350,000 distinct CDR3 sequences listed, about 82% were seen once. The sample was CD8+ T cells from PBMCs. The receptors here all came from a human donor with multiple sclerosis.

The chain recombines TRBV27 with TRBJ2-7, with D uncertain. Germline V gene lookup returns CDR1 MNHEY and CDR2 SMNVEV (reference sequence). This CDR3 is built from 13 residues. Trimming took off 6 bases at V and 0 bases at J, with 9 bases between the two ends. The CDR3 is CASRLSSSYEQYF. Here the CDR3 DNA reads TGTGCCAGCAGACTATCGAGCTCCTACGAGCAGTACTTC.

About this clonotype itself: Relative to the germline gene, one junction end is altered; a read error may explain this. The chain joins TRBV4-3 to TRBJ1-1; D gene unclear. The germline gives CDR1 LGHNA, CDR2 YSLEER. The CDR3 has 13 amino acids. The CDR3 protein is CAGSQDRSTEAFF. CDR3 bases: TGCGCCGGCAGCCAAGATAGGAGCACTGAAGCTTTCTTT.

DNA of the CDR3: TGTGCCAGCAGTGATGGGCTAGCGGGAGAGACCCAGTACTTC. This gives the protein CASSDGLAGETQYF. This rearrangement joins TRBV25-1 to TRBJ2-5; 8 bases agree with TRBD2. The CDR3 covers 14 residues. CDR1 is MGHDK, CDR2 SYGVNS, per germline. Trimming took 3 bases from V and 4 from J; bases not matched to a gene: 4.

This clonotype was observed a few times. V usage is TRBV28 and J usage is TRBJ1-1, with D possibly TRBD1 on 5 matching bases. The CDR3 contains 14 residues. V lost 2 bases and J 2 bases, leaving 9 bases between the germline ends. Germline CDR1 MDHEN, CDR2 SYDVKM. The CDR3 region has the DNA TGTGCCAGCAGTTTAGGGGGAATAAACACTGAAGCTTTCTTT. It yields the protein CASSLGGINTEAFF.

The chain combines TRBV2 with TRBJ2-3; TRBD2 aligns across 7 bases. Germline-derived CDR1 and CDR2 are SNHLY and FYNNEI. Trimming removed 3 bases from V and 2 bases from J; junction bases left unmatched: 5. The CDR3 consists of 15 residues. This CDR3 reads CASSDPAGTTDTQYF. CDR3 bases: TGTGCCAGCAGTGATCCAGCGGGGACCACAGATACGCAGTATTTT.

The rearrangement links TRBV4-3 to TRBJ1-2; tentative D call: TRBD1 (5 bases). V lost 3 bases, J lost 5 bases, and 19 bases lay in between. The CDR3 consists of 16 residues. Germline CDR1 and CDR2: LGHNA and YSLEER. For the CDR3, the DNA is TGCGCCAGCAGCCAGGATTTGACAGCCTCCCTTTATGGCTACACCTTC. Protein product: CASSQDLTASLYGYTF.

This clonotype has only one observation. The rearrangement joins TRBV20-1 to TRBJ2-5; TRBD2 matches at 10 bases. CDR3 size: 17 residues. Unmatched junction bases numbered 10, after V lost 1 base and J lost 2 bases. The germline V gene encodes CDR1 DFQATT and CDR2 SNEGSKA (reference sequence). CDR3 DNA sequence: TGCAGTGCTAGAGTTCCAGCGGGAGGGCCTTTGCAAGAGACCCAGTACTTC. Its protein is CSARVPAGGPLQETQYF.

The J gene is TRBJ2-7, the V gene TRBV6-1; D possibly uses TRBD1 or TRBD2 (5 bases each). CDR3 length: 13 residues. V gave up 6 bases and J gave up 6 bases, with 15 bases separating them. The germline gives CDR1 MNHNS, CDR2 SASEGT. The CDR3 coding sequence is TGTGCCAGCAGAGGGACCCAGGAGTTCGAGCAGTACTTC. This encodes CASRGTQEFEQYF.

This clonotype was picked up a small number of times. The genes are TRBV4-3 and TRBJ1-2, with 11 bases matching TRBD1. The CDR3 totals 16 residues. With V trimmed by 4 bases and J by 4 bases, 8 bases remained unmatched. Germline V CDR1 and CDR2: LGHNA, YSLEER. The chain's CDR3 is CASSPGTGGPIYGYTF. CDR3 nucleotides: TGCGCCAGCAGCCCCGGGACAGGGGGACCGATCTATGGCTACACCTTC.

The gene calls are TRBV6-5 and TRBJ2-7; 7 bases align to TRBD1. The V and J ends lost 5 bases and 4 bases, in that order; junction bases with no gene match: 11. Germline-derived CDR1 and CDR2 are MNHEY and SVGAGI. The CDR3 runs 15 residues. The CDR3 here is CASSGYGQARYEQYF. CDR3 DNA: TGTGCCAGCAGTGGATATGGACAGGCCCGATACGAGCAGTACTTC.

The CDR3, as DNA: TGCGCCAGCAGCCAAGACGGTCAGGGGGTTCCATACAATGAGCAGTTCTTC. Amino acids: CASSQDGQGVPYNEQFF. This chain links TRBV4-3 with TRBJ2-1; 7 bases are a match to TRBD1. There are 17 residues in the CDR3. Germline CDR1 and CDR2: LGHNA and YSLEER. The V segment lost 0 bases and the J segment 4 bases; nucleotides outside the gene matches: 9.

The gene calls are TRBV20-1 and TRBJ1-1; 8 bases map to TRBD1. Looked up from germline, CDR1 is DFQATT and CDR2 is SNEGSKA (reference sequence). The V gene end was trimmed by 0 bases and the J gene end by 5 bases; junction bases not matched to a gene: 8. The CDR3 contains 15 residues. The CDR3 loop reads CSARDLQGDLTEAFF. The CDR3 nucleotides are TGCAGTGCTAGAGATCTACAGGGGGATTTGACTGAAGCTTTCTTT.

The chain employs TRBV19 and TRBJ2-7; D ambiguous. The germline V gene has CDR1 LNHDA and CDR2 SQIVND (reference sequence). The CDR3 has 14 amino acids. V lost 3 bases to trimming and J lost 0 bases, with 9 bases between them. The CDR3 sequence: CASSILLDSYEQYF. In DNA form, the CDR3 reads TGTGCCAGTAGTATCCTCCTAGACTCCTACGAGCAGTACTTC.

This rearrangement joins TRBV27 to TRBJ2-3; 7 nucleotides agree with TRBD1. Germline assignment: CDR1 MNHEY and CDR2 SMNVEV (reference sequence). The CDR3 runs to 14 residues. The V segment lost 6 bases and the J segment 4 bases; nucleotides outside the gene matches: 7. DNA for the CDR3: TGTGCCAGCAGCTCCGGGACAGCCCCAGATACGCAGTATTTT. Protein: CASSSGTAPDTQYF.

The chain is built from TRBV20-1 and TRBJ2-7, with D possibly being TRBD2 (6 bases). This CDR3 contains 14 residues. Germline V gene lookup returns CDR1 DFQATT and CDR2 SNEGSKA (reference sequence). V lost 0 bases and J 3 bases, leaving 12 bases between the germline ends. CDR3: CSARDLRRDYEQYF. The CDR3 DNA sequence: TGCAGTGCTAGAGATCTACGGAGGGACTACGAGCAGTACTTC.

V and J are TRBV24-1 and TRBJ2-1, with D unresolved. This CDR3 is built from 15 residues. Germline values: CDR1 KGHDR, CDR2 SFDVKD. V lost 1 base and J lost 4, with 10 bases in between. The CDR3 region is CATSDFPGAYNEQFF. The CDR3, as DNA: TGTGCCACCAGTGATTTCCCTGGAGCGTACAATGAGCAGTTCTTC.

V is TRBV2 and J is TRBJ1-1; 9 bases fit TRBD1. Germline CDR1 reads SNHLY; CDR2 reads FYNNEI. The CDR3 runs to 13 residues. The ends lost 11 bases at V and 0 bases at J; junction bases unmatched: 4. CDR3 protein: CAWGQGMNTEAFF. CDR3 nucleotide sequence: TGTGCCTGGGGACAGGGAATGAACACTGAAGCTTTCTTT.

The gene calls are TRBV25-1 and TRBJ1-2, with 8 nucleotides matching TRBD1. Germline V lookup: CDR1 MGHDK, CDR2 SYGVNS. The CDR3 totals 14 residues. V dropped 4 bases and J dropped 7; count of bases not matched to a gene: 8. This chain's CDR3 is CASSGNRGFGGYTF. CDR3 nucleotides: TGTGCCAGCAGTGGAAACAGGGGGTTTGGTGGCTACACCTTC.

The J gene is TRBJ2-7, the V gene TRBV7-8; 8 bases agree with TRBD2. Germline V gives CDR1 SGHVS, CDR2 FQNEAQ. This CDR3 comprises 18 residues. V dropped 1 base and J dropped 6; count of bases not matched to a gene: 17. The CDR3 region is CASSLVERELVFVLEQYF. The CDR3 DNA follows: TGTGCCAGCAGCTTAGTCGAGCGGGAGTTGGTCTTTGTCCTCGAGCAGTACTTC.

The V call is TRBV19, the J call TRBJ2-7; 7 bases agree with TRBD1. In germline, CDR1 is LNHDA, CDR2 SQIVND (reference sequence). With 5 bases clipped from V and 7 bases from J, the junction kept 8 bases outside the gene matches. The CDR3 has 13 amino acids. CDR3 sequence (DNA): TGTGCCAGTAGTGCACGACAGGGTATAGAGCAGTACTTC. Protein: CASSARQGIEQYF.

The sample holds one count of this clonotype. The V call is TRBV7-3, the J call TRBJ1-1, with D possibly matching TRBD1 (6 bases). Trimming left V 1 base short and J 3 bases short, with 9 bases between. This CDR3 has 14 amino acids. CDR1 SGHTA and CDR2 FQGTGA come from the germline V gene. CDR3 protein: CASSLMDRDTEAFF. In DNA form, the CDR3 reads TGTGCCAGCAGCTTAATGGACAGAGACACTGAAGCTTTCTTT.

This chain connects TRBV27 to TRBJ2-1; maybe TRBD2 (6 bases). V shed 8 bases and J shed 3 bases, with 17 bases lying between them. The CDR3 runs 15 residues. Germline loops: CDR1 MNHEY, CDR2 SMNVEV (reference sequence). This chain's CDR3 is CASGFSGAIYNEQFF. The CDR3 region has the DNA TGTGCCAGCGGCTTTAGCGGAGCCATCTACAATGAGCAGTTCTTC.

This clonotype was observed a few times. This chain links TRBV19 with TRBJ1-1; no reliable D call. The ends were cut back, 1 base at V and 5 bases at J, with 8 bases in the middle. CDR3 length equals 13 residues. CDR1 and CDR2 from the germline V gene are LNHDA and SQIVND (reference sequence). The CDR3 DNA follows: TGTGCCAGTAGTATAGTCGAGGGAACTGAAGCTTTCTTT. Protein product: CASSIVEGTEAFF.

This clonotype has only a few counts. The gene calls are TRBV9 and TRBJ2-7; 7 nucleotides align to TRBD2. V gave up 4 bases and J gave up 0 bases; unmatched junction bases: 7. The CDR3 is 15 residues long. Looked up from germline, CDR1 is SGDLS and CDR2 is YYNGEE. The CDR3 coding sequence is TGTGCCAGCAGCTATAGCGGGTTGAGCTCCTACGAGCAGTACTTC. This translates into CASSYSGLSSYEQYF. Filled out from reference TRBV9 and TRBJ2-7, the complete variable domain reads DSGVTQTPKHLITATGQRVTLRCSPRSGDLSVYWYQQSLDQGLQFLIQYYNGEERAKGNILERFSAQQFPDLHSELNLSSLELGDSALYFCASSYSGLSSYEQYFGPGTRLTVT.

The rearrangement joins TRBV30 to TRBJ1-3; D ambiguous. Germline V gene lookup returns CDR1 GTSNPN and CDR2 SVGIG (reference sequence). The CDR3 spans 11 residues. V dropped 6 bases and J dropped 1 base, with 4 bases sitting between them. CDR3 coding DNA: TGTGCCTGCCTATCTGGAAACACCATATATTTT. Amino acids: CACLSGNTIYF.

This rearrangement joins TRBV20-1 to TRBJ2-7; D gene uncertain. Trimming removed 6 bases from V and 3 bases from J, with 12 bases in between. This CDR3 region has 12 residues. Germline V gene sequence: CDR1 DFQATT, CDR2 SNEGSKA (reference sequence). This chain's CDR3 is CSARSFDYEQYF. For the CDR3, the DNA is TGCAGTGCCCGGTCCTTTGACTACGAGCAGTACTTC.

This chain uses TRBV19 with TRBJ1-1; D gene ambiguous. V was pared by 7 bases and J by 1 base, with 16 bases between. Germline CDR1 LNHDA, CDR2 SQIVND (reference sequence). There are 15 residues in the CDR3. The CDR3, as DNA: TGTGCCAGTACGTTCTCGGTGGTTGGGAACACTGAAGCTTTCTTT. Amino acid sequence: CASTFSVVGNTEAFF.

CDR3 sequence (DNA): TGCGCCAGCAGCCAAGCCCCTAGCGGGAGCGGTTTTAATGAGCAGTTCTTC. Protein: CASSQAPSGSGFNEQFF. The chain is built from TRBV4-1 and TRBJ2-1; 10 positions match TRBD2. Per germline, CDR1 MGHRA and CDR2 YSYEKL. The J segment lost 7 bases and the V segment lost 1 base, leaving 10 bases of the junction unmatched. This CDR3 contains 17 residues.

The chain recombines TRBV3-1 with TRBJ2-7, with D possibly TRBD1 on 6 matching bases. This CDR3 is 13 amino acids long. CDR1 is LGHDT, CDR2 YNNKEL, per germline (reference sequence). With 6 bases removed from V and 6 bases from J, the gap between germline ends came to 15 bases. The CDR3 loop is CASSLRQAVEQYF. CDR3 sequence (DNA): TGTGCCAGCAGTCTTCGACAGGCTGTCGAGCAGTACTTC.

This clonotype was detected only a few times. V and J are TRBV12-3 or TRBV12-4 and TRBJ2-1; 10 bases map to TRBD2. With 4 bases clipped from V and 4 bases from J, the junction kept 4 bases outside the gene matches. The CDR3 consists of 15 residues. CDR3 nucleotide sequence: TGTGCCAGCAGTTCGACTAGCGGGCGATACAATGAGCAGTTCTTC. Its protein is CASSSTSGRYNEQFF.